This T cell receptor (beta chain) was observed in a study of blood T cell repertoires in COVID-19. TCRdb keeps only in-frame clones here, not all; method: immunoSEQ multiplex PCR. The repertoire consists of some 320,000 clones, with around 85% occurring once and the leading ten covering approximately 1.9%. Cohort allocation depended upon clinical history that participants reported. V was cut by 4 bases and J by 0 bases, with 11 bases left in between. The CDR3 extends over 15 amino acids. The germline CDR1 and CDR2 sequences are SGHKS and YYEKEE (reference sequence). The rearrangement joins TRBV5-5 to TRBJ1-5; D is uncertain. This TCR derives from a woman between 25 and 40 years old who had been exposed to COVID-19. Sequencing input: PBMCs or T cells enriched from blood (not recorded which). DNA of the CDR3: TGTGCCAGCAGCATCACGGTGCTTAGCAATCAGCCCCAGCATTTT. Its protein is CASSITVLSNQPQHF.